This TCR beta chain came from a study of CD8+CD57+ T cells in acquired aplastic anemia. The overall study: Sorted CD4+ plus CD8+ cells gave DNA averaging roughly 3 ug.

Investigators profiled TCR beta VDJ and CDR3 from genomic DNA template. Each CDR3 protein is one row after TCRdb ran MiXCR on the reads. The repertoire holds fewer than 200,000 distinct CDR3 sequences, with under 75% as singletons. Study-level results: Overlap between patients and controls comprised about 30 CD8+ CDR3 sequences.

On this clonotype itself: Its antigen remains unidentified.

Germline-derived CDR1 and CDR2 are ENHRY and SYGVKD. The V gene end was trimmed by 2 bases and the J gene end by 9 bases; junction bases not matched to a gene: 3. This CDR3 spans 15 amino acids. Input material: sorted CD4+, CD8+, or CD8+CD57+ T cells (not recorded which) from PBMCs. The source is a human donor in good health. The chain joins TRBV10-3 to TRBJ1-6; 11 nucleotides match TRBD1. The CDR3 nucleotides read TGTGCCATCAGTGAGCCAGGGACAGGGGGTTCACCCCTCCACTTT. It encodes CAISEPGTGGSPLHF.